Presented here are 12 T cell receptor beta chains from one specimen sequenced in a study of response to subunit inactivated influenza vaccine. TCRdb analysed the RT-PCR reads with MiXCR anew, one entry per CDR3 protein. This sample has some 480,000 distinct CDR3 sequences, with over 9.5% found just once. Sequences were derived from PBMCs from blood, sampled roughly 6 weeks after vaccination. All receptors derive from a man over 45 who received an inactivated influenza vaccine.

This clonotype has a count of ten or more. J is TRBJ1-5 and V is TRBV12-3 or TRBV12-4; the D is unclear. This CDR3 is 13 amino acids long. The V and J ends lost 3 bases and 3 bases respectively, with 6 bases between them. Written as DNA, the CDR3 is TGTGCCAGCAGTTTGGACCCCAATCAGCCCCAGCATTTT. Translated: CASSLDPNQPQHF.

This clonotype was seen ten or more times. The gene calls are TRBV20-1 and TRBJ2-1, with TRBD2 matching over 14 bases. The CDR3 contains 17 residues. The germline V gene has CDR1 DFQATT and CDR2 SNEGSKA (reference sequence). With V trimmed by 5 bases and J by 2 bases, 8 bases remained unmatched. CDR3 DNA: TGCAGTGCTTCCGGACTAGCGGGAGGTCTGGCCTACAATGAGCAGTTCTTC. This translates into CSASGLAGGLAYNEQFF.

The sample holds many counts of this clonotype. The V gene is TRBV4-3, the J gene TRBJ2-3; D ambiguous. The V and J ends lost 0 bases and 4 bases respectively, with 8 bases between them. The CDR3 is made up of 14 amino acids. Germline V gene sequence: CDR1 LGHNA, CDR2 YSLEER. CDR3 residues: CASSQEISSDTQYF. The CDR3 DNA reads as TGCGCCAGCAGCCAAGAGATTAGCTCAGATACGCAGTATTTT.

This clonotype has at least ten counts. This chain joins TRBV7-2 and TRBJ2-7; D not certain. The CDR3 sequence is 13 residues long. Looked up from germline, CDR1 is SGHTA and CDR2 is FQGNSA. V was clipped by 4 bases and J by 3 bases, with 10 bases between them. Here the CDR3 reads CASSSHYDYEQYF. As DNA, the CDR3 is TGTGCCAGCAGCTCACATTATGACTACGAGCAGTACTTC.

In this sample, this clonotype turned up a few times. For the CDR3, the DNA is TGCAGTGCTAGAGCCCTACCCAGGACTAGCGGGAACACAGATACGCAGTATTTT. Its translation: CSARALPRTSGNTDTQYF. The V call is TRBV20-1, the J call TRBJ2-3; 12 bases are a match to TRBD2. CDR3 length equals 18 residues. The V and J ends lost 1 base and 2 bases, in that order; junction bases with no gene match: 10. Germline assignment: CDR1 DFQATT and CDR2 SNEGSKA (reference sequence).

The CDR3 protein is CSVETAPGTIYF. Here the CDR3 DNA reads TGCAGCGTTGAAACAGCTCCGGGCACCATATATTTT. This chain uses TRBV29-1 with TRBJ1-3, with D hard to call. The length of the CDR3 is 12 residues. CDR1 is SQVTM and CDR2 is ANQGSEA in the germline V gene. V shed 2 bases and J shed 9 bases, with 11 bases lying between them.

The chain couples TRBV7-9 to TRBJ2-7; possibly TRBD2 for D (6 bases). This CDR3 has 14 amino acids. Germline lookup yields CDR1 SEHNR and CDR2 FQNEAQ (reference sequence). V was cut by 4 bases and J by 6 bases, with 16 bases left in between. The CDR3 DNA follows: TGTGCCAGCAGCTACCCCGGAGGGGCCGGCGAGCAGTACTTC. It translates to CASSYPGGAGEQYF.

This chain links TRBV2 with TRBJ2-7; tentatively, D is TRBD1 (5 bases). Deletions cut 3 bases from V and 0 bases from J, with 9 bases between. The CDR3 sequence is 14 residues long. Germline values: CDR1 SNHLY, CDR2 FYNNEI. CDR3 amino acids: CASSDAGNSYEQYF. For the CDR3, the DNA is TGTGCCAGCAGTGACGCAGGGAACTCCTACGAGCAGTACTTC.

The chain joins TRBV28 to TRBJ2-1; no reliable D call. Deletions cut 2 bases from V and 5 bases from J, with 7 bases between. From germline, CDR1 is MDHEN and CDR2 SYDVKM. The CDR3 runs 13 residues. The CDR3 protein is CASSLTANNEQFF. The CDR3 DNA sequence: TGTGCCAGCAGTTTAACTGCAAACAATGAGCAGTTCTTC.

In its sample, this clonotype was seen many times. V gene TRBV7-8 combines with J gene TRBJ2-7; D not resolved. This CDR3 is built from 12 residues. Trimming stripped 5 bases from V and 5 bases from J, with 10 bases between. CDR1 and CDR2 from the germline V gene are SGHVS and FQNEAQ. The CDR3 DNA is TGTGCCAGCAGCCTACTGGGTAACGAGCAGTACTTC. Translation gives CASSLLGNEQYF.

This clonotype was counted between two and nine times. The V call is TRBV6-6, the J call TRBJ2-7; D is uncertain. CDR1 and CDR2 from the germline V gene are MNHNY and SVGAGI (reference sequence). V was pared by 6 bases and J by 4 bases, with 13 bases between. The length of the CDR3 is 13 residues. CDR3 amino acids: CASRDPDRYEQYF. The CDR3 DNA reads TGTGCCAGCAGAGACCCTGACCGTTACGAGCAGTACTTC.

This sequence joins TRBV29-1 and TRBJ2-1; D perhaps matches TRBD2 (5 bases). The germline CDR1 and CDR2 sequences are SQVTM and ANQGSEA. The CDR3 totals 13 residues. V lost 4 bases to trimming and J lost 2 bases, with 9 bases between them. The CDR3 nucleotides are TGCAGCGTTGGGACGGGGACCTACAATGAGCAGTTCTTC. Amino acid sequence: CSVGTGTYNEQFF.